This T cell receptor beta chain emerged from a study of blood T cell repertoires in COVID-19. Across the whole study: The cDNA or gDNA used as material had been derived from T cells, B-cell-depleted T cells, or PBMCs.

The CDR3 sequence is 14 residues long. Per germline, CDR1 LNHDA and CDR2 SQIVND (reference sequence). V lost 4 bases and J lost 2, with 11 bases in between. Measured with immunoSEQ multiplex PCR; TCRdb has only the in-frame clones, and not every one. The sample shows around 70,000 clones, approximately 90% of them seen only once. The J gene is TRBJ1-2, the V gene TRBV19; tentative D call: TRBD1 (5 bases). The TCR sequence derives from a human donor in a cohort sampled during active COVID-19. Sequenced: peripheral blood. The CDR3 sequence: CASSTLSGNYGYTF. The CDR3, as DNA: TGTGCCAGTAGTACCCTTTCAGGGAACTATGGCTACACCTTC.